The 19 T cell receptor beta chains below all came from one sample that was sequenced in a study of cytomegalovirus exposure and HLA in healthy donors. The PCR used 60 Vbeta and 13 Jbeta primers. Data came from immunoSEQ multiplex PCR; TCRdb stores just in-frame clones and leaves some out. This sample has approximately 170,000 clones, with about 80% found just once. The sequencing input was PBMCs. Receptor source: a man aged 18 to 30 in good health and CMV-seropositive.

The rearrangement links TRBV7-9 to TRBJ2-5, with a possible D match to TRBD2 (7 bases). Germline CDR1 SEHNR, CDR2 FQNEAQ (reference sequence). The CDR3 sequence is 16 residues long. V lost 1 base, J lost 5 bases, and 17 bases lay in between. The CDR3 is CASSLGGGAHVETQYF. The CDR3 DNA reads TGTGCCAGCAGCTTAGGTGGGGGGGCCCATGTCGAGACCCAGTACTTC.

The chain recombines TRBV9 with TRBJ2-2, with a weak D call TRBD1 (5 bases). This CDR3 contains 14 residues. Germline CDR1 is SGDLS and CDR2 is YYNGEE. Trimming left V 4 bases short and J 7 bases short, with 14 bases between. The CDR3 DNA follows: TGTGCCAGCAGCACGGAAAGTCAGGGCGGGGAGCTGTTTTTT. This encodes CASSTESQGGELFF.

The chain links TRBV27 to TRBJ2-7; 7 bases fit TRBD1. This CDR3 comprises 15 residues. CDR1 MNHEY and CDR2 SMNVEV come from the germline V gene (reference sequence). V lost 5 bases, J lost 6 bases, and 13 bases stayed unmatched. The CDR3 protein is CASSGVGGTWREQYF. The CDR3 DNA sequence: TGTGCCAGCAGTGGGGTAGGGGGCACGTGGCGCGAGCAGTACTTC.

The chain couples TRBV5-1 to TRBJ1-1; 12 bases agree with TRBD1. CDR1 is SGHRS and CDR2 is YFSETQ in the germline V gene. Trimming at V came to 2 bases and at J to 5 bases, leaving 7 bases not matched to a gene. The length of the CDR3 is 16 residues. The CDR3 DNA sequence: TGCGCCAGCAGCTTAGCCGGGACAGGGGGCAGGACTGAAGCTTTCTTT. It yields the protein CASSLAGTGGRTEAFF.

The chain uses TRBV28 and TRBJ1-1; D remains ambiguous. V was cut by 3 bases and J by 1 base, with 15 bases left in between. Germline CDR1 MDHEN, CDR2 SYDVKM. This CDR3 has 16 residues. This chain's CDR3 is CASSFPAGISNTEAFF. CDR3 nucleotides: TGTGCCAGCAGTTTTCCCGCGGGGATCTCGAACACTGAAGCTTTCTTT.

The rearrangement links TRBV6-6 to TRBJ1-5; D is possibly TRBD1 (6 bases). Germline CDR1 MNHNY, CDR2 SVGAGI (reference sequence). Trimming pared 6 bases from V and 3 bases from J, leaving 12 bases between. The CDR3 runs to 14 residues. In nucleotides, the CDR3 is TGTGCCAGCAGACCCCAGGGGAACAATCAGCCCCAGCATTTT. Its translation: CASRPQGNNQPQHF.

This clone has more than one count but fewer than ten. This chain connects TRBV6-1 to TRBJ1-1; D gene uncertain. Germline-derived CDR1 and CDR2 are MNHNS and SASEGT. V shed 8 bases and J shed 4 bases, with 17 bases lying between them. The CDR3 is 14 residues long. CDR3 DNA sequence: TGTGCCAGCCGTCGAACCTCGGCGGGCACTGAAGCTTTCTTT. Translating it yields CASRRTSAGTEAFF.

The rearrangement joins TRBV29-1 to TRBJ2-7; D might be TRBD1 (6 bases). Trimming pared 4 bases from V and 0 bases from J, leaving 13 bases between. The CDR3 contains 14 residues. Germline lookup yields CDR1 SQVTM and CDR2 ANQGSEA. The CDR3 here is CSVVGQGHSYEQYF. DNA of the CDR3: TGCAGCGTTGTCGGGCAGGGACACTCCTACGAGCAGTACTTC.

V gene TRBV7-9 combines with J gene TRBJ2-1; the D gene is possibly TRBD1 (5 bases). V dropped 5 bases and J dropped 2 bases, with 10 bases sitting between them. The CDR3 is 14 residues long. CDR1 SEHNR and CDR2 FQNEAQ come from the germline V gene (reference sequence). CDR3: CASSPKGTYNEQFF. The CDR3 DNA reads TGTGCCAGCAGCCCAAAGGGGACCTACAATGAGCAGTTCTTC.

This clone was counted a single time. The chain joins TRBV7-2 to TRBJ1-1; D gene ambiguous. Germline CDR1 SGHTA, CDR2 FQGNSA. This CDR3 is 16 amino acids long. V lost 5 bases, J lost 1 base, and 17 bases lay in between. The CDR3 reads CASSPKRLQRNTEAFF. CDR3 coding DNA: TGTGCCAGCAGCCCAAAACGCTTACAGAGGAACACTGAAGCTTTCTTT.

J is TRBJ1-2 and V is TRBV10-2; 8 bases agree with TRBD1. With 5 bases clipped from V and 1 base from J, the junction kept 9 bases outside the gene matches. Germline assignment: CDR1 WSHSY and CDR2 SAAADI. The CDR3 covers 16 residues. CDR3 in DNA: TGCGCCAGCAGTCAGAACACAGGGGGAGGTAACTATGGCTACACCTTC. It codes for CASSQNTGGGNYGYTF.

This clone was found a few times. The chain links TRBV12-5 to TRBJ1-1; D is perhaps TRBD1 (5 bases). This CDR3 has 14 amino acids. Germline loops: CDR1 LGHNT, CDR2 FRNRAP. Trimming removed 3 bases from V and 4 bases from J, with 12 bases in between. CDR3 residues: CASGLSGGGTEAFF. DNA of the CDR3: TGTGCTAGTGGTTTAAGCGGGGGAGGCACTGAAGCTTTCTTT.

This sequence joins TRBV7-3 and TRBJ2-2; possibly TRBD2 for D (7 bases). CDR3 size: 19 residues. V was cut by 4 bases and J by 6 bases, with 27 bases left in between. CDR1 is SGHTA, CDR2 FQGTGA, per germline. Here the CDR3 reads CASSSPSGGAVVWAGELFF. CDR3 nucleotides: TGTGCCAGCAGCTCACCTAGTGGGGGGGCCGTGGTATGGGCCGGGGAGCTGTTTTTT.

The DNA for the CDR3 is TGTGCCAGCAGCCCTGGGACTAGCGGTACCTACAATGAGCAGTTCTTC. Residues: CASSPGTSGTYNEQFF. The chain carries TRBV7-9 and TRBJ2-1, with TRBD2 identical over 11 bases. CDR1 and CDR2 (germline): SEHNR, FQNEAQ (reference sequence). Trimming took 5 bases from V and 2 from J; bases not matched to a gene: 5. The length of the CDR3 is 16 residues.

The rearrangement uses TRBV29-1 and TRBJ2-1, with a possible D match to TRBD1 (5 bases). The V gene's germline CDR1 is SQVTM and CDR2 ANQGSEA. This CDR3 is built from 12 residues. The V end lost 3 bases, the J end lost 8 bases, and 11 bases lay between the germline ends. The CDR3 DNA reads TGCAGCGTTGAGTCAGGGTACGATGAGCAGTTCTTC. This encodes CSVESGYDEQFF.

The J gene is TRBJ1-3, the V gene TRBV11-2; D unresolved. Trimming removed 1 base at V and 4 bases at J, with 5 bases between. CDR3 length: 13 residues. Germline V CDR1 and CDR2: SGHAT, FQNNGV. CDR3 amino acids: CASSLGQGNTIYF. CDR3 coding DNA: TGTGCCAGCAGCTTAGGGCAAGGAAACACCATATATTTT.

The chain recombines TRBV6-5 with TRBJ2-5; D might be TRBD1 (6 bases). Germline assignment: CDR1 MNHEY and CDR2 SVGAGI. V was clipped by 7 bases and J by 1 base, with 10 bases between them. The CDR3 runs to 13 residues. CDR3 sequence (DNA): TGTGCCAGCACCGAGACAGGCCAAGAGACCCAGTACTTC. Protein sequence: CASTETGQETQYF.

CDR3 sequence reads: CASRQTGTAFTDTQYF. CDR3 DNA: TGTGCCAGCAGGCAAACCGGGACAGCGTTCACAGATACGCAGTATTTT. The gene calls are TRBV7-9 and TRBJ2-3; 7 bases map to TRBD1. This CDR3 region has 16 residues. Germline CDR1 is SEHNR and CDR2 is FQNEAQ (reference sequence). Trimming took 6 bases from V and 2 from J; bases not matched to a gene: 11.

The rearrangement joins TRBV7-2 to TRBJ2-7, with TRBD2 as a possible D gene (5 bases). The CDR3 is made up of 13 amino acids. Germline-derived CDR1 and CDR2 are SGHTA and FQGNSA. The germline V and J ends were trimmed by 4 bases and 3 bases, with 10 bases remaining between them. Here the CDR3 DNA reads TGTGCCAGCAGCTCCCAACGGGACTACGAGCAGTACTTC. Protein product: CASSSQRDYEQYF.